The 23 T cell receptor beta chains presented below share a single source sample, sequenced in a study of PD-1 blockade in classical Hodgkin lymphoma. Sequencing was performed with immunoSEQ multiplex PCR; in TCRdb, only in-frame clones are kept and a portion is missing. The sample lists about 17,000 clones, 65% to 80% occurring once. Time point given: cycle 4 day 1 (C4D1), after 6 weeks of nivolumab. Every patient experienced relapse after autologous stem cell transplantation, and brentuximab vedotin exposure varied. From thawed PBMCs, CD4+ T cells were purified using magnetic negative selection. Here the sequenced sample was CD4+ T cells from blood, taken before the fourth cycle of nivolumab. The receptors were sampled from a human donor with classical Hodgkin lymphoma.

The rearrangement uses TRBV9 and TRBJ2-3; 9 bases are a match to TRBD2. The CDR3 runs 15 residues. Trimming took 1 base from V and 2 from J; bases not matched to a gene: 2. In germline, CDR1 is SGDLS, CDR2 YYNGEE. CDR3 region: CASSVLAGFTDTQYF. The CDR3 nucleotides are TGTGCCAGCAGCGTACTAGCGGGGTTCACAGATACGCAGTATTTT.

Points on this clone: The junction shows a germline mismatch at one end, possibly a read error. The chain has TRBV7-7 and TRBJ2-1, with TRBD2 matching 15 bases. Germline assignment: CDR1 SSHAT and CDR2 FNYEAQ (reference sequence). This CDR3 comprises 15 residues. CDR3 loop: CASSSGTSGRNEQFF. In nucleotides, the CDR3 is TGTGCTAGCAGCTCCGGGACTAGCGGGAGGAACGAGCAGTTCTTC.

DNA of the CDR3: TGTGCCAGCTCACAAAGGAAGGATGACTCTGGAAACACCATATATTTT. It codes for CASSQRKDDSGNTIYF. The V call is TRBV18, the J call TRBJ1-3; no clear D. Germline V gives CDR1 KGHSH, CDR2 LQKENI. V lost 4 bases and J lost 0, with 13 bases in between. The CDR3 totals 16 residues.

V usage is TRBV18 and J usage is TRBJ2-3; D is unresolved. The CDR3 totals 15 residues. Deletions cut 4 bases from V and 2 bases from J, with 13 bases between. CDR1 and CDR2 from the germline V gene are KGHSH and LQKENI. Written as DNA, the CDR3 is TGTGCCAGCTCACTAAACCCTGGAAACACAGATACGCAGTATTTT. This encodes CASSLNPGNTDTQYF.

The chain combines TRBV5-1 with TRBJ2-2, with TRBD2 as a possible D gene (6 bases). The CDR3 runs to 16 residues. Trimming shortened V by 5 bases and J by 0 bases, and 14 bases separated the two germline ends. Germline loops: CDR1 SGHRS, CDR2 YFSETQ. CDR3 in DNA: TGCGCCAGCAGTCATCGGGGGTCCGCGAACACCGGGGAGCTGTTTTTT. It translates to CASSHRGSANTGELFF.

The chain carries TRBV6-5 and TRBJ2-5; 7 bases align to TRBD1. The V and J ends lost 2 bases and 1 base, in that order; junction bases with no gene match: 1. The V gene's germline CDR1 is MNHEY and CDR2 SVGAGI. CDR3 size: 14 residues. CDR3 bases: TGTGCCAGCAGTTACCGGGACAGCCAAGAGACCCAGTACTTC. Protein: CASSYRDSQETQYF.

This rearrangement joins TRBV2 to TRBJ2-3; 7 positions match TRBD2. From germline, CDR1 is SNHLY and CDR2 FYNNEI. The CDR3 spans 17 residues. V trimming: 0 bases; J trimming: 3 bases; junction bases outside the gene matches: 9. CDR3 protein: CASSEALASGGTDTQYF. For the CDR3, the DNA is TGTGCCAGCAGTGAAGCGCTTGCTAGCGGTGGTACAGATACGCAGTATTTT.

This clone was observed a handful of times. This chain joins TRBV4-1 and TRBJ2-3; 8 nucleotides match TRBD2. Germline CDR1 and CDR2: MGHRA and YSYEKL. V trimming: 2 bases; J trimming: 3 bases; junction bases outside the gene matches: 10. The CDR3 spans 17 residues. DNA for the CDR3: TGCGCCAGCAGCCAAATCCCGAAGCGGGAGACGACAGATACGCAGTATTTT. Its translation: CASSQIPKRETTDTQYF.

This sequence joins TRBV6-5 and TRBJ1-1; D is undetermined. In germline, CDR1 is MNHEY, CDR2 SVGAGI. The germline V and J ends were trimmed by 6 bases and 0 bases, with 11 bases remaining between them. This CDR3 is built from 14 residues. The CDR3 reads CASREGNMNTEAFF. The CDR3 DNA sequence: TGTGCCAGCAGAGAGGGAAACATGAACACTGAAGCTTTCTTT.

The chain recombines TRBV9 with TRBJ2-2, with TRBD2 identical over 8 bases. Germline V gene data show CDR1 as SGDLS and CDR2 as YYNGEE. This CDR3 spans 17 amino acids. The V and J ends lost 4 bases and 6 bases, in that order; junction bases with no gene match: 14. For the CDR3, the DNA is TGTGCCAGCAGCCCTACAGCAAGCGGGAGTCGGGCCGGGGAGCTGTTTTTT. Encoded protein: CASSPTASGSRAGELFF.

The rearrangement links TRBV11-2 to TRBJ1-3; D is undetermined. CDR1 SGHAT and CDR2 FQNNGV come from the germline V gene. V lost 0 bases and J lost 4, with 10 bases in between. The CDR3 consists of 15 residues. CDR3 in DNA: TGTGCCAGCAGCTTAGATGGGCACCGAGGAAACACCATATATTTT. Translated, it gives CASSLDGHRGNTIYF.

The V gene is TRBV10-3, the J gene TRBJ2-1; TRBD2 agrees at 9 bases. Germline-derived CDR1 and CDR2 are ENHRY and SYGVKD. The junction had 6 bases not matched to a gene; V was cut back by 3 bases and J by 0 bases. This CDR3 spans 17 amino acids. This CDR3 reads CAISDPSGMSSYNEQFF. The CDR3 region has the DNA TGTGCCATCAGTGATCCTAGCGGGATGAGCTCCTACAATGAGCAGTTCTTC.

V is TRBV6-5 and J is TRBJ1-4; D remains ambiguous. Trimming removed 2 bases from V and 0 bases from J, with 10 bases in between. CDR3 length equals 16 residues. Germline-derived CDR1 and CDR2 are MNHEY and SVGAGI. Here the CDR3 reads CASSYGGRPTNEKLFF. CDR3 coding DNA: TGTGCCAGCAGTTACGGAGGGAGGCCAACTAATGAAAAACTGTTTTTT.

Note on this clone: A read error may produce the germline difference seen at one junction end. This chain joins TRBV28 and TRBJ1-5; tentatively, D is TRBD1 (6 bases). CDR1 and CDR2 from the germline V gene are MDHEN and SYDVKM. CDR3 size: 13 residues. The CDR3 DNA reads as TGTGCCAGCTGTTTCTTTCAGGGGCAGCCCCAGCATTTT. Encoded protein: CASCFFQGQPQHF.

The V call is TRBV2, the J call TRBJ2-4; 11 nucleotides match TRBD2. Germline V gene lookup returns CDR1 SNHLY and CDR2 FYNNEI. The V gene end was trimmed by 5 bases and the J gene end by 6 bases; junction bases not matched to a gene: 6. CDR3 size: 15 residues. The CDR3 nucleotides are TGTGCCAGCAGTCTAGCGGGAGGAGGGAGAAACATTCAGTACTTC. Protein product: CASSLAGGGRNIQYF.

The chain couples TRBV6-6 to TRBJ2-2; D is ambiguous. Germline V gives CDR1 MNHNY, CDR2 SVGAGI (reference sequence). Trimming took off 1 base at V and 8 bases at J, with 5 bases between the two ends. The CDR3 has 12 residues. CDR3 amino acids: CASSYLPGELFF. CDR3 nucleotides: TGTGCCAGCAGTTACTTACCGGGGGAGCTGTTTTTT.

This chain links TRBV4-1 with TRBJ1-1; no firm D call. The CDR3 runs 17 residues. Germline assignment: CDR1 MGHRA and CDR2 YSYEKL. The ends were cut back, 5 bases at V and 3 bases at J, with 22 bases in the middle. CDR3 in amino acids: CASSFDSRAPLDTEAFF. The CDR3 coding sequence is TGCGCCAGCAGCTTCGACTCCCGGGCCCCACTGGACACTGAAGCTTTCTTT.

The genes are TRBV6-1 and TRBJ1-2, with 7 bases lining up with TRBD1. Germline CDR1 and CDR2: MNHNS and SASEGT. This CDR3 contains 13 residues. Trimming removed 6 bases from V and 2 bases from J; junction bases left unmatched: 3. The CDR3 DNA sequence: TGTGCCAGCAGAGAGACAGGGAACTATGGCTACACCTTC. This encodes CASRETGNYGYTF.

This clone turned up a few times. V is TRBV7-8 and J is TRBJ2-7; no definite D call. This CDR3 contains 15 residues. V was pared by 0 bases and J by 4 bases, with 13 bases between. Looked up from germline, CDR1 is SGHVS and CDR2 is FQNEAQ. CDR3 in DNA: TGTGCCAGCAGCTTAGCCAGGATTCGTAATTACGAGCAGTACTTC. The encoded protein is CASSLARIRNYEQYF.

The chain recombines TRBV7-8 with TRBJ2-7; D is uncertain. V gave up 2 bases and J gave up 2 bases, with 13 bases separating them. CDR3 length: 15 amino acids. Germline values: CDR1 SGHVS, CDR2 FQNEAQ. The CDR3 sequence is CASSLLAASTYEQYF. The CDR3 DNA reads TGTGCCAGCAGCTTACTGGCAGCGAGTACCTACGAGCAGTACTTC.

CDR3 amino acids: CASSPYGVGTQYF. Here the CDR3 DNA reads TGTGCCAGCAGCCCCTACGGAGTAGGTACGCAGTATTTT. The genes are TRBV11-2 and TRBJ2-3; D is unclear. This CDR3 contains 13 residues. The V and J ends lost 5 bases and 8 bases respectively, with 14 bases between them. Per germline, CDR1 SGHAT and CDR2 FQNNGV.

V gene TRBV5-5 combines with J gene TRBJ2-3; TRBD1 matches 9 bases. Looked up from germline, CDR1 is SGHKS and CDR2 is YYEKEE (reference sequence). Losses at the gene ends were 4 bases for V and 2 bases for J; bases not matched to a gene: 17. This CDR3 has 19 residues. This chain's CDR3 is CASSARPRDRAQYTDTQYF. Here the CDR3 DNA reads TGTGCCAGCAGCGCTCGCCCCCGGGACAGGGCCCAATACACAGATACGCAGTATTTT. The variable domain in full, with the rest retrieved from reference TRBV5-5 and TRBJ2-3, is DAGVTQSPTHLIKTRGQQVTLRCSPISGHKSVSWYQQVLGQGPQFIFQYYEKEERGRGNFPDRFSARQFPNYSSELNVNALLLGDSALYLCASSARPRDRAQYTDTQYFGPGTRLTVL.

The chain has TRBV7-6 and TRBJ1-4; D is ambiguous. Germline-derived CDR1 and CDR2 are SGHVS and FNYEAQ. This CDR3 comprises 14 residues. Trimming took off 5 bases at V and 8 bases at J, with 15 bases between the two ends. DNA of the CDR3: TGTGCCAGCAGCCGTGGACTAGGGTTGGAAAAACTGTTTTTT. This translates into CASSRGLGLEKLFF. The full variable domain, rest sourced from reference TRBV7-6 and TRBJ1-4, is GAGVSQSPRYKVTKRGQDVALRCDPISGHVSLYWYRQALGQGPEFLTYFNYEAQQDKSGLPNDRFSAERPEGSISTLTIQRTEQRDSAMYRCASSRGLGLEKLFFGSGTQLSVL.